One and the same sample provided the 21 T cell receptor beta chains below, sequenced in a study of T-cell memory formation after mild COVID-19. TCRdb re-called the 5' RACE reads through MiXCR, storing one row per CDR3 protein. The sample has approximately 350,000 distinct CDR3 sequences; roughly 13% are singletons. Material for sequencing was PBMCs or a T cell subset sorted from them (not recorded which). The receptors shown here come from a man aged 18 to 30 who had mild COVID-19 (a few samples of this study predate the infection). Cell type and time point are not known.

This clonotype was observed a handful of times. The V call is TRBV27, the J call TRBJ2-7; the D gene is possibly TRBD2 (6 bases). Germline V lookup: CDR1 MNHEY, CDR2 SMNVEV (reference sequence). Trimming removed 4 bases at V and 7 bases at J, with 11 bases between. This CDR3 region has 12 residues. CDR3 bases: TGTGCCAGCAGTTCGCGGGGCTGGGAGCAGTACTTC. Its translation is CASSSRGWEQYF.

This clonotype was counted a few times. DNA of the CDR3: TGTGCCAGCAGTCGCCCGGGACAGACCTACGAGCAGTACTTC. Amino acids: CASSRPGQTYEQYF. The chain recombines TRBV6-2 or TRBV6-3 with TRBJ2-7; TRBD1 aligns across 7 bases. The V gene's germline CDR1 is MNHEY and CDR2 SVGEGT. The junction had 6 bases not matched to a gene; V was cut back by 5 bases and J by 2 bases. The CDR3 is made up of 14 amino acids.

The sample holds a few counts of this clonotype. The chain combines TRBV4-1 with TRBJ2-5; TRBD1 matches 9 bases. J was trimmed by 5 bases and V by 2 bases; bases with no gene match: 15. The germline V gene has CDR1 MGHRA and CDR2 YSYEKL. The CDR3 runs to 18 residues. The CDR3 region is CASSQNPAGTGYLETQYF. As DNA, the CDR3 is TGCGCCAGCAGCCAAAACCCTGCCGGGACAGGGTATCTTGAGACCCAGTACTTC.

This clonotype appeared a few times. This chain joins TRBV4-1 and TRBJ2-1; 9 bases line up with TRBD2. Germline V gene sequence: CDR1 MGHRA, CDR2 YSYEKL. This CDR3 contains 15 residues. Trimming cost V 8 bases and J 4 bases; bases outside gene matches: 9. The CDR3 DNA sequence: TGCGCCAGCGCCACCCTAGCGGGGATTTACAATGAGCAGTTCTTC. Translated, it gives CASATLAGIYNEQFF.

The chain recombines TRBV20-1 with TRBJ2-7, with a tentative D call TRBD1 (6 bases). The CDR3 is 14 amino acids. Germline CDR1 DFQATT, CDR2 SNEGSKA (reference sequence). V was shortened by 1 base and J by 4 bases, with 14 bases between the two germline ends. The CDR3 DNA sequence: TGCAGTGCTAGAGGACAGGTGGCGAAATACGAGCAGTACGTC. This translates into CSARGQVAKYEQYV.

The genes are TRBV7-2 and TRBJ2-4, with D possibly being TRBD1 or TRBD2 (6 bases each). The CDR3 extends over 14 amino acids. Germline V CDR1 and CDR2: SGHTA, FQGNSA. Deletions cut 5 bases from V and 7 bases from J, with 15 bases between. The CDR3 loop is CASSPMGGRNIQYF. The CDR3, as DNA: TGTGCCAGCAGCCCTATGGGGGGCCGGAACATTCAGTACTTC.

The chain couples TRBV12-3 or TRBV12-4 to TRBJ2-3, with D perhaps matching TRBD1 (5 bases). Trimming took off 1 base at V and 1 base at J, with 12 bases between the two ends. The CDR3 runs 16 residues. The CDR3 region is CASSLGSRVGTDTQYF. DNA for the CDR3: TGTGCCAGCAGTTTAGGAAGCAGGGTCGGCACAGATACGCAGTATTTT.

The chain couples TRBV11-2 to TRBJ1-2; TRBD1 aligns across 8 bases. The germline V gene encodes CDR1 SGHAT and CDR2 FQNNGV. The CDR3 is 14 residues long. J was trimmed by 6 bases and V by 3 bases; bases with no gene match: 6. CDR3 loop: CASSFSGQGHGYTF. CDR3 sequence (DNA): TGTGCCAGCAGCTTCTCAGGACAGGGCCATGGCTACACCTTC.

This clonotype was found a few times. CDR3 coding DNA: TGTGCCTCCAATTGGCCAGGGGAAGAGACCCAGTACTTC. Encoded protein: CASNWPGEETQYF. This sequence joins TRBV19 and TRBJ2-5; maybe TRBD1 (6 bases). Trimming removed 11 bases at V and 3 bases at J, with 16 bases between. CDR3 length equals 13 residues. Looked up from germline, CDR1 is LNHDA and CDR2 is SQIVND (reference sequence).

This clonotype was seen ten or more times. The V call is TRBV7-2, the J call TRBJ2-2, with 10 bases that match TRBD1. J lost 5 bases, V lost 7 bases, and 7 bases had no gene match. The CDR3 is 15 amino acids. Germline assignment: CDR1 SGHTA and CDR2 FQGNSA. Written as DNA, the CDR3 is TGTGCCAGCACTTGGACAGGGGGTCGAACCGGGGAGCTGTTTTTT. Its translation: CASTWTGGRTGELFF. Filled out from reference TRBV7-2 and TRBJ2-2, the complete variable domain reads GAGVSQSPSNKVTEKGKDVELRCDPISGHTALYWYRQSLGQGLEFLIYFQGNSAPDKSGLPSDRFSAERTGGSVSTLTIQRTQQEDSAVYLCASTWTGGRTGELFFGEGSRLTVL.

This clonotype was detected a few times. The chain recombines TRBV7-2 with TRBJ1-2; no clear D gene. V was trimmed by 7 bases and J by 4 bases, leaving 10 bases between them. Germline loops: CDR1 SGHTA, CDR2 FQGNSA. The CDR3 loop spans 12 amino acids. The CDR3 nucleotides read TGTGCCAGCATCGGACGGTCCTATGGCTACACCTTC. This encodes CASIGRSYGYTF.

V is TRBV5-5 and J is TRBJ1-4; 7 bases fit TRBD1. CDR1 SGHKS and CDR2 YYEKEE come from the germline V gene (reference sequence). After removal of 2 bases from V and 8 bases from J, the junction contained 6 bases not matched to a gene. The CDR3 loop spans 14 amino acids. The CDR3 nucleotides read TGTGCCAGCAGCTTTTCACAGGGGTTGGAAAAACTGTTTTTT. Amino acids: CASSFSQGLEKLFF. The variable domain in full, completed from reference TRBV5-5 and TRBJ1-4, reads DAGVTQSPTHLIKTRGQQVTLRCSPISGHKSVSWYQQVLGQGPQFIFQYYEKEERGRGNFPDRFSARQFPNYSSELNVNALLLGDSALYLCASSFSQGLEKLFFGSGTQLSVL.

This clonotype showed up many times. The chain uses TRBV10-3 and TRBJ1-5, with D unresolved. Trimming pared 0 bases from V and 5 bases from J, leaving 8 bases between. This CDR3 is 14 amino acids long. Germline V gene lookup returns CDR1 ENHRY and CDR2 SYGVKD. The CDR3 protein is CAISESGIYQPQHF. DNA for the CDR3: TGTGCCATCAGTGAGTCTGGAATTTATCAGCCCCAGCATTTT.

V and J are TRBV7-2 and TRBJ1-2; 11 bases are a match to TRBD1. CDR1 is SGHTA, CDR2 FQGNSA, per germline. Trimming removed 0 bases from V and 8 bases from J; junction bases left unmatched: 2. The CDR3 sequence is 14 residues long. Here the CDR3 reads CASSLADRGHGYTF. The DNA for the CDR3 is TGTGCCAGCAGCTTAGCGGACAGGGGGCACGGCTACACCTTC.

This clonotype has just a few counts. The CDR3 reads CASSWRTGGETGTQYF. In DNA, the CDR3 is TGCGCCAGCAGCTGGAGGACAGGGGGCGAAACGGGGACCCAGTACTTC. This chain joins TRBV5-1 and TRBJ2-5, with 11 bases that match TRBD1. Losses at the gene ends were 3 bases for V and 7 bases for J; bases not matched to a gene: 11. The CDR3 runs 16 residues. Germline V gene lookup returns CDR1 SGHRS and CDR2 YFSETQ.

This clonotype was counted a few times. CDR3 sequence (DNA): TGTGCCAGCAGCGTTTCTGGGAACGTAGCACAGGGCTACACCTTC. It translates to CASSVSGNVAQGYTF. The chain joins TRBV9 to TRBJ1-2; D is ambiguous. V was cut by 2 bases and J by 8 bases, with 19 bases left in between. Germline lookup yields CDR1 SGDLS and CDR2 YYNGEE. The CDR3 extends over 15 amino acids.

The V gene is TRBV7-2, the J gene TRBJ1-3; 10 bases agree with TRBD1. This CDR3 spans 17 amino acids. The ends lost 5 bases at V and 0 bases at J; junction bases unmatched: 7. CDR1 is SGHTA, CDR2 FQGNSA, per germline. The CDR3 protein is CASSAGTGAFSGNTIYF. In DNA, the CDR3 is TGTGCCAGCAGCGCCGGGACAGGGGCCTTCTCTGGAAACACCATATATTTT.

This clonotype has ten or more counts. The rearrangement links TRBV7-2 to TRBJ2-3; 11 nucleotides align to TRBD2. Unmatched junction bases numbered 11, after V lost 1 base and J lost 5 bases. Germline V gene data show CDR1 as SGHTA and CDR2 as FQGNSA. The CDR3 length is 18 residues. In nucleotides, the CDR3 is TGTGCCAGCAGCTTAGGGCCTCCGGTAGCGGGGGGGCAAGATACGCAGTATTTT. Residues: CASSLGPPVAGGQDTQYF.

This clonotype occurred a few times. The genes are TRBV28 and TRBJ1-5; D remains unclear. The CDR3 is 12 residues long. Germline V CDR1 and CDR2: MDHEN, SYDVKM. Trimming took off 6 bases at V and 11 bases at J, with 14 bases between the two ends. Here the CDR3 reads CASSLQLGAQHF. The CDR3 coding sequence is TGTGCCAGCAGCCTTCAATTGGGTGCCCAGCATTTT. The entire variable domain, with the rest obtained from reference TRBV28 and TRBJ1-5, is as follows: DVKVTQSSRYLVKRTGEKVFLECVQDMDHENMFWYRQDPGLGLRLIYFSYDVKMKEKGDIPEGYSVSREKKERFSLILESASTNQTSMYLCASSLQLGAQHFGDGTRLSIL.

This clonotype was observed a handful of times. The V gene is TRBV6-5, the J gene TRBJ1-1; tentative D call: TRBD1 (6 bases). Trimming took 6 bases from V and 3 from J, leaving 17 bases between them. The CDR3 sequence is 15 residues long. CDR1 and CDR2 (germline): MNHEY, SVGAGI. The CDR3 is CASSYRGGADTEAFF. The CDR3 bases are TGTGCCAGCAGCTACCGCGGGGGCGCGGACACTGAAGCTTTCTTT.

This clonotype showed up just a few times. The rearrangement uses TRBV18 and TRBJ1-1; D gene uncertain. From germline, CDR1 is KGHSH and CDR2 LQKENI. V was cut by 3 bases and J by 0 bases, with 8 bases left in between. The CDR3 loop spans 14 amino acids. Written as DNA, the CDR3 is TGTGCCAGCTCACCGGAATACTTGAACACTGAAGCTTTCTTT. Translated, it gives CASSPEYLNTEAFF.